This T cell receptor beta chain originates from a study of cytomegalovirus exposure and HLA in healthy donors. On the study more broadly: An earlier analysis identified 120 million or so unique TCR beta sequences in about 190 million T cells.

Findings and caveats of the study: Among donors in an Asian-associated ancestry cluster, a later analysis reportedly found fewer N-insertions than the roughly 610-donor mean.

Primers: 60 Vbeta forward and 13 Jbeta reverse. Sequencing was performed with immunoSEQ multiplex PCR; in TCRdb, only in-frame clones are kept and a portion is missing. The table lists fewer than 150,000 clones, 74% of them singletons. Details on this clone: Its antigen is undetermined.

The germline V gene has CDR1 SGDLS and CDR2 YYNGEE. This CDR3 is 15 amino acids long. V was shortened by 0 bases and J by 2 bases, with 12 bases between the two germline ends. The V and J genes are TRBV9 and TRBJ2-7, with D possibly being TRBD1 (5 bases). Source material: PBMCs. This receptor was identified in a woman in her 50s in good health and CMV-seropositive. The CDR3 bases are TGTGCCAGCAGCGTAGGGGGCAGCCTGACCTACGAGCAGTACTTC. Its translation is CASSVGGSLTYEQYF.